These 13 T cell receptor beta chains were all obtained from the same sample, sequenced in a study of blood T cell repertoires in COVID-19. Assay used: immunoSEQ multiplex PCR; TCRdb lists only in-frame clones, some missing. Of roughly 250,000 clones in the sample, around nine tenths are singletons; the top ten hold under 2%. Sequenced: PBMCs or T cells enriched from blood (not recorded which). Source of these receptors: a woman between 45 and 65 years old who had recovered from COVID-19.

This clone was found once. The V and J genes are TRBV28 and TRBJ2-1; maybe TRBD1 (7 bases). The length of the CDR3 is 13 residues. Germline V CDR1 and CDR2: MDHEN, SYDVKM. Between the trimmed V and J ends, which lost 11 bases and 0 bases, there was a span of 11 bases. DNA of the CDR3: TGTGCCGGAGGGGGCAGCTCCTACAATGAGCAGTTCTTC. Translation gives CAGGGSSYNEQFF.

This rearrangement joins TRBV5-1 to TRBJ2-7, with 7 bases matching TRBD2. CDR1 and CDR2 (germline): SGHRS, YFSETQ. The CDR3 extends over 16 amino acids. V was pared by 1 base and J by 0 bases, with 7 bases of the junction left unmatched. The CDR3 is CASSLLSRDYSYEQYF. CDR3 coding DNA: TGCGCCAGCAGCTTGTTGTCGCGGGACTACTCCTACGAGCAGTACTTC.

V and J are TRBV24-1 and TRBJ2-1; TRBD2 matches at 7 bases. V shed 4 bases and J 7 bases; nucleotides not matched to a gene: 9. Germline CDR1 is KGHDR and CDR2 is SFDVKD. The CDR3 loop spans 15 amino acids. The CDR3 reads CATSDPRGSGNEQFF. Written as DNA, the CDR3 is TGTGCCACCAGTGACCCTCGAGGTAGCGGGAATGAGCAGTTCTTC.

The DNA for the CDR3 is TGTGCCAGCTCGTACTCCGGGACTATAGGCGAGCAGTACTTC. Residues: CASSYSGTIGEQYF. This chain connects TRBV18 to TRBJ2-7, with 7 bases fitting TRBD2. CDR1 KGHSH and CDR2 LQKENI come from the germline V gene. V lost 6 bases and J lost 6; bases outside the gene matches: 11. The CDR3 spans 14 residues.

This clone is a singleton in its sample. This chain uses TRBV9 with TRBJ1-3; no firm D call. The CDR3 is 14 residues long. V was cut by 0 bases and J by 4 bases, with 8 bases left in between. Per germline, CDR1 SGDLS and CDR2 YYNGEE. CDR3 nucleotide sequence: TGTGCCAGCAGCGTAGAAGTTCAGGGAAACACCATATATTTT. Amino acid sequence: CASSVEVQGNTIYF.

The CDR3 DNA reads TGTGCCAGCAGCCCCTACACCGGGGAGCTGTTTTTT. Protein product: CASSPYTGELFF. This rearrangement joins TRBV3-1 (or the pseudogene TRBV3-2) to TRBJ2-2; no clear D. This CDR3 region has 12 residues. CDR1 and CDR2 (germline): LGHDT, YNNKEL (reference sequence). V was clipped by 4 bases and J by 3 bases, with 3 bases between them.

The chain combines TRBV6-5 with TRBJ1-6; D might be TRBD1 (5 bases). V shed 6 bases and J shed 8 bases, with 8 bases lying between them. Germline V CDR1 and CDR2: MNHEY, SVGAGI. This CDR3 region has 12 residues. CDR3 in amino acids: CASSRVDSPLHF. The CDR3 DNA is TGTGCCAGCAGCAGGGTAGATTCACCCCTCCACTTT.

V and J are TRBV6-5 and TRBJ2-1; weak D call: TRBD2 (6 bases). The CDR3 has 13 amino acids. Germline V gene data show CDR1 as MNHEY and CDR2 as SVGAGI. The V and J ends lost 7 bases and 10 bases respectively, with 17 bases between them. For the CDR3, the DNA is TGTGCCAGCACCAGGGACTCCCCTAGAGAGCAGTTCTTC. This sequence encodes CASTRDSPREQFF.

The chain combines TRBV12-5 with TRBJ2-7, with unresolved D. CDR1 and CDR2 (germline): LGHNT, FRNRAP. CDR3 length: 11 residues. V was shortened by 4 bases and J by 9 bases, with 10 bases between the two germline ends. The CDR3: CASGSGWRQYF. CDR3 DNA sequence: TGTGCTAGTGGTTCCGGGTGGCGGCAGTACTTC.

The chain joins TRBV5-1 to TRBJ2-1, with 7 bases lining up with TRBD2. This CDR3 comprises 15 residues. The J segment lost 7 bases and the V segment lost 0 bases, leaving 7 bases of the junction unmatched. The V gene's germline CDR1 is SGHRS and CDR2 YFSETQ. CDR3 loop: CASSLDRMGGNEQFF. The DNA of the CDR3 is TGCGCCAGCAGCTTGGACAGGATGGGGGGGAATGAGCAGTTCTTC.

The V call is TRBV7-8, the J call TRBJ1-6; a weak D match, TRBD1 (5 bases). The CDR3 is 17 residues long. The V gene's germline CDR1 is SGHVS and CDR2 FQNEAQ. Between the trimmed V and J ends, which lost 3 bases and 7 bases, there was a span of 19 bases. The CDR3 loop reads CASSFVASTVTNSPLHF. The CDR3 region has the DNA TGTGCCAGCAGCTTCGTTGCTTCGACAGTTACAAATTCACCCCTCCACTTT. Full variable domain (remainder filled in from reference TRBV7-8 and TRBJ1-6): GAGVSQSPRYKVAKRGQDVALRCDPISGHVSLFWYQQALGQGPEFLTYFQNEAQLDKSGLPSDRFFAERPEGSVSTLKIQRTQQEDSAVYLCASSFVASTVTNSPLHFGNGTRLTVT.

In this sample, this clone turned up once. The chain has TRBV7-3 and TRBJ1-2; D might be TRBD1 (6 bases). V lost 3 bases and J lost 4, with 12 bases in between. The CDR3 is made up of 14 amino acids. Looked up from germline, CDR1 is SGHTA and CDR2 is FQGTGA. Here the CDR3 reads CASSFGGRVYGYTF. The CDR3 DNA reads TGTGCCAGCAGCTTCGGGGGGCGAGTCTATGGCTACACCTTC.

J is TRBJ1-1 and V is TRBV10-3; weak D call: TRBD1 (5 bases). The CDR3 is 15 residues long. Trimming removed 6 bases from V and 1 base from J, with 15 bases in between. The germline gives CDR1 ENHRY, CDR2 SYGVKD. In nucleotides, the CDR3 is TGTGCCATCAGGGGGCCCCCAGGGAAGAACACTGAAGCTTTCTTT. Protein sequence: CAIRGPPGKNTEAFF.